Below, 29 T cell receptor beta chains from the same sample are listed, as sequenced in a study of cytotoxic CD8 clonotypes in ibrutinib-treated CLL. Some clones are missing from TCRdb's copy, which holds only in-frame ones; the method was immunoSEQ multiplex PCR. This sample has approximately 45,000 clones, with under 75% found just once. Source: PBMCs, taken after 12 months of ibrutinib treatment. These receptors all come from a human donor with chronic lymphocytic leukemia.

This clone has only a few counts. This chain links TRBV7-8 with TRBJ1-6, with a tentative D call TRBD1 (5 bases). Per the germline V gene, CDR1 is SGHVS and CDR2 is FQNEAQ. This CDR3 has 17 amino acids. V was clipped by 2 bases and J by 14 bases, with 25 bases between them. The CDR3 coding sequence is TGTGCCAGCAGCTTAACTATTGGACACGACGGAGTTTTGGCCCTCCACTTT. Residues: CASSLTIGHDGVLALHF.

This chain uses TRBV19 with TRBJ2-5, with TRBD2 matching 8 bases. V lost 2 bases to trimming and J lost 5 bases; unmatched junction nucleotides: 4. In germline, CDR1 is LNHDA, CDR2 SQIVND (reference sequence). The CDR3 consists of 14 residues. This chain's CDR3 is CASSITGGPETQYF. Written as DNA, the CDR3 is TGTGCCAGTAGTATAACGGGGGGGCCGGAGACCCAGTACTTC.

J is TRBJ2-1 and V is TRBV18; 11 bases are a match to TRBD2. Germline V CDR1 and CDR2: KGHSH, LQKENI. CDR3 length equals 16 residues. V dropped 2 bases and J dropped 7; count of bases not matched to a gene: 7. DNA for the CDR3: TGTGCCAGCTCACCATTGCTAGCGGGGGGTAAAAATGAGCAGTTCTTC. This translates into CASSPLLAGGKNEQFF. Drawing the rest from reference TRBV18 and TRBJ2-1, the complete variable domain is NAGVMQNPRHLVRRRGQEARLRCSPMKGHSHVYWYRQLPEEGLKFMVYLQKENIIDESGMPKERFSAEFPKEGPSILRIQQVVRGDSAAYFCASSPLLAGGKNEQFFGPGTRLTVL.

The DNA for the CDR3 is TGTGCCAGCAGCTTAGCGCTCGGACTAGGCCTAAAGGGGACCCAGTACTTC. This translates into CASSLALGLGLKGTQYF. The V and J genes are TRBV7-6 and TRBJ2-5; TRBD2 aligns across 7 bases. The length of the CDR3 is 17 residues. Germline V gives CDR1 SGHVS, CDR2 FNYEAQ. The trim removed 0 bases at V and 7 bases at J, leaving 14 bases unmatched.

The chain recombines TRBV7-9 with TRBJ2-5; D perhaps matches TRBD2 (6 bases). The CDR3 runs 12 residues. Germline CDR1 SEHNR, CDR2 FQNEAQ (reference sequence). The V end was cut by 4 bases, the J end by 7 bases, with 10 bases between. The CDR3 loop is CASSSGLGTQYF. In DNA, the CDR3 is TGTGCCAGCAGCTCGGGACTGGGGACCCAGTACTTC. Full variable domain (rest looked up from reference TRBV7-9 and TRBJ2-5): DTGVSQNPRHKITKRGQNVTFRCDPISEHNRLYWYRQTLGQGPEFLTYFQNEAQLEKSRLLSDRFSAERPKGSFSTLEIQRTEQGDSAMYLCASSSGLGTQYFGPGTRLLVL.

The chain joins TRBV10-3 to TRBJ2-2; D is unresolved. The CDR3 loop spans 13 amino acids. Trimming took off 4 bases at V and 0 bases at J, with 3 bases between the two ends. Looked up from germline, CDR1 is ENHRY and CDR2 is SYGVKD. The DNA of the CDR3 is TGTGCCATCAGTGGACCGAACACCGGGGAGCTGTTTTTT. Protein product: CAISGPNTGELFF.

CDR3 region: CATEGRGNTGELFF. CDR3 coding DNA: TGTGCCACCGAAGGGAGGGGTAACACCGGGGAGCTGTTTTTT. V gene TRBV6-1 combines with J gene TRBJ2-2, with 7 bases fitting TRBD2. The V gene's germline CDR1 is MNHNS and CDR2 SASEGT. The CDR3 is 14 residues long. Unmatched junction bases numbered 7, after V lost 10 bases and J lost 2 bases.

J is TRBJ1-2 and V is TRBV5-4; 7 bases align to TRBD1. The CDR3 contains 17 residues. Per the germline V gene, CDR1 is SGHNT and CDR2 is YYREEE (reference sequence). V shed 4 bases and J 5 bases; nucleotides not matched to a gene: 17. This chain's CDR3 is CASSPGGVDRDLYGYTF. Here the CDR3 DNA reads TGTGCCAGCAGCCCCGGGGGGGTAGACAGGGACCTTTATGGCTACACCTTC.

V usage is TRBV7-9 and J usage is TRBJ2-3, with D maybe TRBD2 (5 bases). V was shortened by 1 base and J by 6 bases, with 14 bases between the two germline ends. Germline V gene lookup returns CDR1 SEHNR and CDR2 FQNEAQ (reference sequence). The length of the CDR3 is 15 residues. The DNA for the CDR3 is TGTGCCAGCAGCTTAGTACTCGGTATAGCGGATACGCAGTATTTT. This sequence encodes CASSLVLGIADTQYF.

V gene TRBV10-3 combines with J gene TRBJ2-1, with 11 bases lining up with TRBD1. In germline, CDR1 is ENHRY, CDR2 SYGVKD. The CDR3 spans 15 residues. With 5 bases clipped from V and 4 bases from J, the junction kept 4 bases outside the gene matches. The CDR3: CAISLGTGGYNEQFF. DNA for the CDR3: TGTGCCATCAGTCTCGGGACAGGGGGGTACAATGAGCAGTTCTTC.

The V gene is TRBV6-1, the J gene TRBJ2-5; 12 positions agree with TRBD1. The CDR3 contains 14 residues. The trim removed 11 bases at V and 1 base at J, leaving 5 bases unmatched. Germline-derived CDR1 and CDR2 are MNHNS and SASEGT. The CDR3 DNA sequence: TGTGCCCACCGGGACAGGGGGCTCCAAGAGACCCAGTACTTC. Its protein product is CAHRDRGLQETQYF.

V usage is TRBV11-3 and J usage is TRBJ2-3, with D possibly TRBD2 on 6 matching bases. The CDR3 runs to 16 residues. The V end lost 1 base, the J end lost 6 bases, and 17 bases lay between the germline ends. Germline V CDR1 and CDR2: SGHNT, YENEEA. DNA of the CDR3: TGTGCCAGCAGCTTAGGGGGGGACGGTGTGAGGGATACGCAGTATTTT. Translation: CASSLGGDGVRDTQYF.

This clone was seen a single time. This rearrangement joins TRBV4-2 to TRBJ1-5; the D is unclear. The CDR3 covers 16 residues. The V gene's germline CDR1 is LGHNA and CDR2 YNFKEQ. Trimming cost V 0 bases and J 3 bases, with 12 bases left between them. The CDR3 DNA reads as TGTGCCAGCAGCCAAGATCCGGGAAAAACCAATCAGCCCCAGCATTTT. It specifies CASSQDPGKTNQPQHF.

This clone was seen a few times. The rearrangement uses TRBV14 and TRBJ2-5; either TRBD1 or TRBD2 may supply D (5 bases each). Looked up from germline, CDR1 is SGHDN and CDR2 is FVKESK. The CDR3 contains 14 residues. The ends were cut back, 6 bases at V and 1 base at J, with 12 bases in the middle. The CDR3 region has the DNA TGTGCCAGCAGTCGCCGGGACCTCCAAGAGACCCAGTACTTC. This encodes CASSRRDLQETQYF.

Relative to its sample, this clone is medium-sized. This chain links TRBV15 with TRBJ1-1; TRBD1 might be the D (5 bases). The germline V and J ends were trimmed by 3 bases and 0 bases, with 17 bases remaining between them. There are 17 residues in the CDR3. Germline CDR1 is LNHNV and CDR2 is YYDKDF (reference sequence). Written as DNA, the CDR3 is TGTGCCACCAGCAGTCCCGGTCTGGGACGGATGAACACTGAAGCTTTCTTT. It encodes CATSSPGLGRMNTEAFF.

The rearrangement uses TRBV5-6 and TRBJ1-2; D call uncertain. There are 14 residues in the CDR3. The germline CDR1 and CDR2 sequences are SGHDT and YYEEEE. Trimming left V 0 bases short and J 1 base short, with 7 bases between. The CDR3 sequence is CASSLAGVNYGYTF. The CDR3 DNA reads as TGTGCCAGCAGCTTGGCCGGTGTTAACTATGGCTACACCTTC. Based on the CDR3 plus reference TRBV5-6 and TRBJ1-2, the full variable domain is DAGVTQSPTHLIKTRGQQVTLRCSPKSGHDTVSWYQQALGQGPQFIFQYYEEEERQRGNFPDRFSGHQFPNYSSELNVNALLLGDSALYLCASSLAGVNYGYTFGSGTRLTVV.

Only one count was recorded for this clone. This sequence joins TRBV27 and TRBJ2-7, with D uncertain. Trimming took 5 bases from V and 3 from J, leaving 14 bases between them. Looked up from germline, CDR1 is MNHEY and CDR2 is SMNVEV (reference sequence). This CDR3 spans 14 amino acids. As DNA, the CDR3 is TGTGCCAGCAGTCCGGGCTCCGGCGGCTACGAGCAGTACTTC. As protein: CASSPGSGGYEQYF.

This clone was seen more than once but under ten times. CDR3 in amino acids: CASSPTGGAFNNEQFF. CDR3 DNA: TGTGCCAGCAGCCCTACGGGGGGGGCATTCAACAATGAGCAGTTCTTC. The chain has TRBV13 and TRBJ2-1, with 8 bases identical to TRBD2. Germline trimming cut 5 bases from V and 5 bases from J; bases unmatched to any gene: 11. The CDR3 runs 16 residues. Germline CDR1 is PRHDT and CDR2 is FYEKMQ (reference sequence).

Only a few counts were recorded for this clone. This chain connects TRBV2 to TRBJ1-5, with no clear D. Deletions cut 3 bases from V and 11 bases from J, with 20 bases between. CDR1 SNHLY and CDR2 FYNNEI come from the germline V gene. The CDR3 has 15 amino acids. CDR3 sequence: CASSERRALDQAQHF. As DNA, the CDR3 is TGTGCCAGCAGTGAGCGCAGAGCCCTCGATCAAGCCCAGCATTTT.

The rearrangement links TRBV5-4 to TRBJ1-1; 9 nucleotides match TRBD1. The CDR3 totals 15 residues. Germline assignment: CDR1 SGHNT and CDR2 YYREEE (reference sequence). V shed 4 bases, J shed 2 bases, and the junction held 6 bases outside the gene matches. CDR3 DNA: TGTGCCAGCAGCGTGGCGGACAGGGGAAACACTGAAGCTTTCTTT. Its translation is CASSVADRGNTEAFF.

The chain combines TRBV18 with TRBJ2-5; D gene uncertain. The CDR3 is 14 amino acids. Germline V gives CDR1 KGHSH, CDR2 LQKENI. V was cut by 0 bases and J by 1 base, with 6 bases left in between. The CDR3 reads CASSPPAFQETQYF. CDR3 nucleotides: TGTGCCAGCTCACCACCGGCATTCCAAGAGACCCAGTACTTC.

This clone was seen just once. The chain links TRBV10-2 to TRBJ1-4; TRBD1 might be the D (6 bases). The V gene lost 4 bases and the J gene lost 10 bases, with 13 bases spanning the gap. From germline, CDR1 is WSHSY and CDR2 SAAADI. The CDR3 is 13 amino acids. The CDR3 is CASSAGEFAKLFF. CDR3 DNA sequence: TGCGCCAGCAGTGCAGGGGAATTCGCAAAACTGTTTTTT.

V and J are TRBV5-6 and TRBJ2-7; D is possibly TRBD2 (6 bases). V lost 4 bases and J lost 2, with 13 bases in between. The CDR3 is made up of 14 amino acids. Germline CDR1 reads SGHDT; CDR2 reads YYEEEE. Written as DNA, the CDR3 is TGTGCCAGCAGCCCCAGGGCGGGACCCTACGAGCAGTACTTC. Amino acid sequence: CASSPRAGPYEQYF.

This clone was found a few times. The rearrangement uses TRBV28 and TRBJ2-5, with D possibly being TRBD1 or TRBD2 (6 bases each). The V end lost 6 bases, the J end lost 3 bases, and 17 bases lay between the germline ends. The germline V gene encodes CDR1 MDHEN and CDR2 SYDVKM. The length of the CDR3 is 15 residues. The CDR3, as DNA: TGTGCCAGCAGCAAACGGACAGCGGGCGAAGAGACCCAGTACTTC. Protein product: CASSKRTAGEETQYF. Filled out from reference TRBV28 and TRBJ2-5, the complete variable domain reads DVKVTQSSRYLVKRTGEKVFLECVQDMDHENMFWYRQDPGLGLRLIYFSYDVKMKEKGDIPEGYSVSREKKERFSLILESASTNQTSMYLCASSKRTAGEETQYFGPGTRLLVL.

The CDR3: CASRILPEDRGGLNEKLFF. The CDR3 DNA follows: TGTGCCAGCAGGATACTACCGGAGGACAGGGGTGGACTTAATGAAAAACTGTTTTTT. The chain recombines TRBV5-6 with TRBJ1-4; the match to TRBD1 covers 9 bases. The ends lost 5 bases at V and 4 bases at J; junction bases unmatched: 18. The germline V gene has CDR1 SGHDT and CDR2 YYEEEE. There are 19 residues in the CDR3.

This chain links TRBV14 with TRBJ2-7; D unresolved. Between the trimmed V and J ends, which lost 2 bases and 3 bases, there was a span of 5 bases. The CDR3 is 12 residues long. Germline assignment: CDR1 SGHDN and CDR2 FVKESK. The CDR3 is CASSQLGYEQYF. CDR3 in DNA: TGTGCCAGCAGCCAACTTGGCTACGAGCAGTACTTC.

The rearrangement uses TRBV19 and TRBJ1-5; D unresolved. Per germline, CDR1 LNHDA and CDR2 SQIVND (reference sequence). Trimming removed 1 base from V and 7 bases from J, with 14 bases in between. The CDR3 is 15 amino acids. The CDR3 sequence is CASSIGDRWKQPQHF. Written as DNA, the CDR3 is TGTGCCAGTAGTATAGGGGATCGCTGGAAGCAGCCCCAGCATTTT.

The V gene is TRBV6-5, the J gene TRBJ1-2; D possibly corresponds to TRBD1 (5 bases). Germline V CDR1 and CDR2: MNHEY, SVGAGI. Trimming stripped 4 bases from V and 5 bases from J, with 20 bases between. The length of the CDR3 is 16 residues. Here the CDR3 DNA reads TGTGCCAGCAGTTCCCCCTTTGGGACCCCGACTTATGGCTACACCTTC. Amino acids: CASSSPFGTPTYGYTF.

Turning to this clone: The junction shows a germline mismatch at one end, possibly a read error. This chain connects TRBV5-1 to TRBJ1-5; D perhaps matches TRBD1 (5 bases). Germline CDR1 is SGHRS and CDR2 is YFSETQ. This CDR3 spans 15 amino acids. Written as DNA, the CDR3 is TGCGCCAGCAGTTTGGGCCTCGGAGGGGAACAGCCCCAGCATTTT. Residues: CASSLGLGGEQPQHF.